The next 13 T cell receptor beta chains were all read from a single sample in a study of blood T cell repertoires in COVID-19. Using immunoSEQ multiplex PCR, the repertoire was profiled, and TCRdb retains in-frame clones only, with some absent. The sample comprises approximately 100,000 clones, about 90% of which are singletons, and 15% to 20% rests with the top ten. The sample comprised peripheral blood. The source is a man aged 50 to 60 with acute or convalescent COVID-19.

V is TRBV6-6 and J is TRBJ1-4; D unresolved. Germline V gives CDR1 MNHNY, CDR2 SVGAGI (reference sequence). Deletions cut 2 bases from V and 8 bases from J, with 9 bases between. The CDR3 has 13 residues. The CDR3 loop reads CASSYNLREKLFF. The CDR3 DNA reads as TGTGCCAGCAGTTACAACTTGCGGGAAAAACTGTTTTTT.

The rearrangement links TRBV10-2 to TRBJ2-1; 11 bases map to TRBD2. After removal of 8 bases from V and 0 bases from J, the junction contained 15 bases not matched to a gene. Germline values: CDR1 WSHSY, CDR2 SAAADI. This CDR3 has 19 amino acids. Written as DNA, the CDR3 is TGCGCCAGCGGGGAGACTAGCGGGGTTCCCCAAAGCTCCTACAATGAGCAGTTCTTC. Its translation: CASGETSGVPQSSYNEQFF.

The chain links TRBV27 to TRBJ2-2; TRBD1 matches 7 bases. Per the germline V gene, CDR1 is MNHEY and CDR2 is SMNVEV (reference sequence). The CDR3 totals 12 residues. V gave up 6 bases and J gave up 11 bases; unmatched junction bases: 6. CDR3 sequence reads: CASRRQGVELFF. Written as DNA, the CDR3 is TGTGCCAGCAGACGACAGGGTGTAGAGCTGTTTTTT.

The chain carries TRBV12-3 or TRBV12-4 and TRBJ2-2; D not certain. Trimming took 6 bases from V and 10 from J, leaving 9 bases between them. The CDR3 covers 11 residues. In DNA form, the CDR3 reads TGTGCCAGCAGCTCCCGAGTGGAGCTGTTTTTT. Protein sequence: CASSSRVELFF.

V is TRBV19 and J is TRBJ1-1; unclear D gene. The CDR3 extends over 13 amino acids. The V and J ends lost 5 bases and 7 bases respectively, with 14 bases between them. Germline V lookup: CDR1 LNHDA, CDR2 SQIVND (reference sequence). The CDR3 loop reads CASSAPGRFEAFF. In DNA form, the CDR3 reads TGTGCCAGTAGTGCTCCCGGGAGATTTGAAGCTTTCTTT.

The chain combines TRBV2 with TRBJ1-3; 8 nucleotides line up with TRBD1. CDR1 and CDR2 (germline): SNHLY, FYNNEI. V was clipped by 8 bases and J by 6 bases; unmatched bases: 6. The CDR3 contains 13 residues. CDR3 loop: CASRTGRTNTIYF. In DNA form, the CDR3 reads TGTGCCAGCCGGACAGGGCGTACAAACACCATATATTTT.

V gene TRBV5-4 combines with J gene TRBJ1-5; 8 bases line up with TRBD1. This CDR3 is 16 amino acids long. With V trimmed by 4 bases and J by 0 bases, 6 bases remained unmatched. Germline CDR1 SGHNT, CDR2 YYREEE (reference sequence). The CDR3 here is CASSNTGTGSNQPQHF. CDR3 coding DNA: TGTGCCAGCAGCAACACCGGGACAGGTAGCAATCAGCCCCAGCATTTT.

The chain joins TRBV7-6 to TRBJ2-2, with 9 bases lining up with TRBD2. Germline V gene data show CDR1 as SGHVS and CDR2 as FNYEAQ. The length of the CDR3 is 16 residues. The junction had 10 bases not matched to a gene; V was cut back by 4 bases and J by 7 bases. CDR3 coding DNA: TGTGCCAGCAGCTCATCGAGCGTACTAGCGGGCGGGGAGCTGTTTTTT. Its translation is CASSSSSVLAGGELFF.

This clone was observed a single time. The rearrangement joins TRBV5-3 to TRBJ2-5, with a tentative D call TRBD2 (6 bases). TRBV5-3 is designated an ORF whose function remains uncertain. V gave up 0 bases and J gave up 5 bases, with 20 bases separating them. This CDR3 comprises 17 residues. The CDR3 sequence is CARSLGSLPESGETQYF. CDR3 nucleotide sequence: TGTGCCAGAAGCTTGGGTTCCCTCCCGGAAAGCGGGGAGACCCAGTACTTC.

V usage is TRBV5-1 and J usage is TRBJ2-5; TRBD1 is a possible D gene (6 bases). Germline loops: CDR1 SGHRS, CDR2 YFSETQ. CDR3 length: 15 residues. Trimming stripped 4 bases from V and 4 bases from J, with 17 bases between. CDR3 in amino acids: CASSPPGQSRETQYF. The CDR3 DNA follows: TGCGCCAGCAGCCCTCCCGGACAGTCCCGAGAGACCCAGTACTTC.

The chain has TRBV29-1 and TRBJ2-3, with TRBD2 matching 8 bases. CDR3 length: 13 residues. Trimming at V came to 8 bases and at J to 3 bases, leaving 7 bases not matched to a gene. Germline CDR1 SQVTM, CDR2 ANQGSEA. CDR3 region: CSPGGGGTDTQYF. The CDR3 DNA reads TGCAGCCCCGGGGGGGGTGGGACAGATACGCAGTATTTT.

The chain is built from TRBV12-3 or TRBV12-4 and TRBJ1-1; TRBD1 might be the D (5 bases). CDR3 length: 13 amino acids. Trimming cost V 8 bases and J 1 base, with 11 bases left between them. The CDR3, as DNA: TGTGCCAGCCAGGGCGGACAGAACACTGAAGCTTTCTTT. Amino acids: CASQGGQNTEAFF.

The genes are TRBV4-1 and TRBJ2-7; TRBD2 matches 12 bases. The CDR3 loop spans 18 amino acids. Germline V lookup: CDR1 MGHRA, CDR2 YSYEKL. The J segment lost 3 bases and the V segment lost 3 bases, leaving 12 bases of the junction unmatched. The CDR3 protein is CASSQEPPLAGGRYEQYF. In DNA, the CDR3 is TGCGCCAGCAGCCAGGAACCCCCGCTAGCGGGGGGGCGCTACGAGCAGTACTTC.